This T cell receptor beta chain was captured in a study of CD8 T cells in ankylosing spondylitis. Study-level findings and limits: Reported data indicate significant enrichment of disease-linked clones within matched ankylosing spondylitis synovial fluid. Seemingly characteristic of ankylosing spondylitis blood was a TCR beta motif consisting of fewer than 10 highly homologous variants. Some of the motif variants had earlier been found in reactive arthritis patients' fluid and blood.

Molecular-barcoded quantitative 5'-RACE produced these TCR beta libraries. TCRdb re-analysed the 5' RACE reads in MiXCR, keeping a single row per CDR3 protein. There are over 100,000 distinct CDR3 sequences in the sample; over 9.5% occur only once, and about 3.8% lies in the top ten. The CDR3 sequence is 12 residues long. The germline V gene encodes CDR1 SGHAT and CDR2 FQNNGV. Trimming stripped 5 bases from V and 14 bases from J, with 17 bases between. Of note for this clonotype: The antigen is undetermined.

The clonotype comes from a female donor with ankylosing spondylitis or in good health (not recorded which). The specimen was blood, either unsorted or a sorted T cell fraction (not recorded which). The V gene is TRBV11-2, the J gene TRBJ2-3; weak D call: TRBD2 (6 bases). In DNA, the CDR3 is TGTGCCAGCAGCAATCCGCGGGGATTTGTGTATTTT. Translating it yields CASSNPRGFVYF. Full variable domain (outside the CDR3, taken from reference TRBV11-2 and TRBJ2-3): EAGVAQSPRYKIIEKRQSVAFWCNPISGHATLYWYQQILGQGPKLLIQFQNNGVVDDSQLPKDRFSAERLKGVDSTLKIQPAKLEDSAVYLCASSNPRGFVYFGPGTRLTVL.